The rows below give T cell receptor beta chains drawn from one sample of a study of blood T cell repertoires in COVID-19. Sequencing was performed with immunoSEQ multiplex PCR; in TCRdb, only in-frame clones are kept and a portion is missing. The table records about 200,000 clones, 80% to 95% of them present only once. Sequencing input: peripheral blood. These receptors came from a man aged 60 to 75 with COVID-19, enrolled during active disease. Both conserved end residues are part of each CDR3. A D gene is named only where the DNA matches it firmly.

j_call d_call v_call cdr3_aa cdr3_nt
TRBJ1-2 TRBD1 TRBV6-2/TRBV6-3 CASSFGQGNGYTF TGTGCCAGCAGTTTTGGACAGGGCAATGGCTACACCTTC
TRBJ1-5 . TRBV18 CASSPPGADNQPQHF TGTGCCAGCTCACCACCGGGGGCGGACAATCAGCCCCAGCATTTT
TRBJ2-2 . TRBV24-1 CATGQSPTGELFF TGTGCCACCGGACAATCGCCCACCGGGGAGCTGTTTTTT
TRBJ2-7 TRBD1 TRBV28 CASSLPGTGGYEQYF TGTGCCAGCAGTTTACCCGGGACAGGGGGCTACGAGCAGTACTTC
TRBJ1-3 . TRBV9 CASSAGHLTSGNTIYF TGTGCCAGCAGCGCGGGACACCTGACCTCTGGAAACACCATATATTTT
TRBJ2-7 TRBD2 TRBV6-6 CASSYPGTTFYEQYF TGTGCCAGCAGTTACCCCGGGACTACCTTCTACGAGCAGTACTTC
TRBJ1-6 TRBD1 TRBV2 CASSGDRANSPLHF TGTGCCAGCAGTGGGGACAGGGCTAATTCACCCCTCCACTTT
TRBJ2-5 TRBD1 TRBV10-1 CASSDPTGGKEVQYF TGCGCCAGCAGTGACCCGACAGGGGGAAAAGAGGTCCAGTACTTC
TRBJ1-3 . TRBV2 CASRGPGNTIYF TGTGCCAGCAGGGGGCCCGGAAACACCATATATTTT
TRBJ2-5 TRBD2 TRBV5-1 CASSLSASGGGSEETQYF TGCGCCAGCAGCTTGTCGGCTAGCGGGGGGGGATCCGAAGAGACCCAGTACTTC
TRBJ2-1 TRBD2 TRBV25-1 CASRNTGTSGYNEQFF TGTGCCAGCAGGAATACGGGGACTAGCGGTTACAATGAGCAGTTCTTC
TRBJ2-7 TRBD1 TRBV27 CASSDRVVGEQYF TGTGCCAGCAGCGACAGGGTGGTGGGGGAGCAGTACTTC
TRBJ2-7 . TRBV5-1 CASSLEAGHYYEQYF TGCGCCAGCAGCTTGGAAGCGGGACATTACTACGAGCAGTACTTC
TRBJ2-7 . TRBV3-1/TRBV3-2 CASSLKGGGRGEQYF TGTGCCAGCAGCCTCAAAGGGGGGGGGCGAGGCGAGCAGTACTTC